This T cell receptor (beta chain) was captured by sequencing in a study of T cell clonotyping in hematopoietic cell transplantation. Study findings and constraints: Graft donor and pretransplant recipient Inverse Simpson Index values predicted broader posttransplant TCR diversity. CD4 and CD8 repertoire contributions could not be separated without sorting. Recipient TCR diversity dropped after transplant; expanded clonotypes rose from day 30 to 180. Few recipient clonotypes overlapped donors; over 97% were de novo at given depth.

The CDR3 contains 11 residues. V lost 6 bases, J lost 8 bases, and 13 bases lay in between. The V gene's germline CDR1 is DFQATT and CDR2 SNEGSKA (reference sequence). Repertoires were generated with immunoSEQ multiplex PCR, while TCRdb's copy carries only in-frame clones and drops some. The sample carries tens of thousands of clones, 94% recorded once. In regard to this clone: Its antigen is unknown.

Sequencing was carried out using peripheral blood mononuclear cells. This receptor was taken from a woman aged 50 to 65 in good health. Some clones in this sample may be carry-over from other donors' samples. The gene calls are TRBV20-1 and TRBJ1-2; the D is unclear. CDR3 sequence reads: CSAQDLGGYTF. CDR3 nucleotides: TGCAGTGCCCAAGACCTCGGGGGCTACACCTTC.